This TCR beta chain was identified during a study of CD8 T cells in ankylosing spondylitis. The CDR3 is made up of 13 amino acids. V was pared by 7 bases and J by 5 bases, with 14 bases between. The germline V gene has CDR1 MGHRA and CDR2 YSYEKL. A single record per CDR3 protein comes from TCRdb applying MiXCR to the 5' RACE reads. This table holds 350,000 to 450,000 distinct CDR3 sequences, around 26% found once. Broader study findings: Characteristic, it appeared, of ankylosing spondylitis blood was a TCR beta motif of about eight highly homologous variants.

Details on this clonotype: Its matching antigen is unknown.

This chain connects TRBV4-1 to TRBJ2-5; D perhaps matches TRBD1 (7 bases). The sample consisted of blood, either unsorted or a sorted T cell fraction (not recorded which). The origin of this receptor is a male donor with ankylosing spondylitis. CDR3 protein: CASKRAGGETQYF. In DNA form, the CDR3 reads TGCGCCAGCAAGAGAGCAGGGGGGGAGACCCAGTACTTC.